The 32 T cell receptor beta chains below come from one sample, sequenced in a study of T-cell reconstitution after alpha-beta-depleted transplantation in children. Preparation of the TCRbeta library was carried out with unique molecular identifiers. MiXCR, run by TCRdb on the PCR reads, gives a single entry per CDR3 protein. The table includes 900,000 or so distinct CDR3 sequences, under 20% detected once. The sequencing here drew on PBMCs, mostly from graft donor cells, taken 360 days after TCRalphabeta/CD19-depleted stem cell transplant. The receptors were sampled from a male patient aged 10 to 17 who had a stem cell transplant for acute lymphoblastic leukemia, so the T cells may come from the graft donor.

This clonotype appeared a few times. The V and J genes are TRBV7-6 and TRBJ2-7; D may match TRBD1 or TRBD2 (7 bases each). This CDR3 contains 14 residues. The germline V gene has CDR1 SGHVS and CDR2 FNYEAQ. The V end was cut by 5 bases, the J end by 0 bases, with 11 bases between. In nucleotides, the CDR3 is TGTGCCAGCAGCGGGAGGGGGCACTCCTACGAGCAGTACTTC. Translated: CASSGRGHSYEQYF.

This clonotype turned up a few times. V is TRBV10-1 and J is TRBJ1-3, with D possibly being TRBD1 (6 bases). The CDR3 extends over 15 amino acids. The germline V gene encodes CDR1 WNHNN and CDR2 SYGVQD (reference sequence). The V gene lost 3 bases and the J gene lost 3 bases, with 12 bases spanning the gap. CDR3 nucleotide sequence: TGCGCCAGCAGTGAAGGGGGGTTGAATGGAAACACCATATATTTT. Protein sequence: CASSEGGLNGNTIYF.

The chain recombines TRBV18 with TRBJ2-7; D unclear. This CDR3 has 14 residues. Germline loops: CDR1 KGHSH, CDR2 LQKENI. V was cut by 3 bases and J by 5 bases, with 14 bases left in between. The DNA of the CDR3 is TGTGCCAGCTCACCCCCGACGGTCCTCAACGAGCAGTACTTC. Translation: CASSPPTVLNEQYF. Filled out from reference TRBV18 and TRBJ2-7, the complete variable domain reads NAGVMQNPRHLVRRRGQEARLRCSPMKGHSHVYWYRQLPEEGLKFMVYLQKENIIDESGMPKERFSAEFPKEGPSILRIQQVVRGDSAAYFCASSPPTVLNEQYFGPGTRLTVT.

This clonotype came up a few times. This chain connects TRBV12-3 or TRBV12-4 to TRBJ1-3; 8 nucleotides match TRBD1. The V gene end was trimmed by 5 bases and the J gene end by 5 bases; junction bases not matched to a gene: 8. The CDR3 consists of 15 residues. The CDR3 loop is CASSPGTGFRNTIYF. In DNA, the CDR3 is TGTGCCAGCAGTCCCGGGACAGGATTTCGAAACACCATATATTTT.

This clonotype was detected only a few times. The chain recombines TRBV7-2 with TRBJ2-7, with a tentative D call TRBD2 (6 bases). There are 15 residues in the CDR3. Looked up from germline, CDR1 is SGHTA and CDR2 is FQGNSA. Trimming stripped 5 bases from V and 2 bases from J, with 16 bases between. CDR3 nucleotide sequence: TGTGCCAGCAGCCTAAGGTCTAGCGCTACCTACGAGCAGTACTTC. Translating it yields CASSLRSSATYEQYF.

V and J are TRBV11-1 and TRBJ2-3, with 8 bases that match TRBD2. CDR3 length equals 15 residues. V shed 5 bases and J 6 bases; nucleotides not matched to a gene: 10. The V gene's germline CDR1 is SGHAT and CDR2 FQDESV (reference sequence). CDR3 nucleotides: TGTGCCAGCAGCCGAGCGGGAGCGAGTTGGGATACGCAGTATTTT. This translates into CASSRAGASWDTQYF.

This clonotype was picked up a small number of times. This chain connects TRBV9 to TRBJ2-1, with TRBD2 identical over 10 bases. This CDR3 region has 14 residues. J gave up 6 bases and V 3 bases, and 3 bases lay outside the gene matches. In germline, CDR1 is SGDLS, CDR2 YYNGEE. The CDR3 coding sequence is TGTGCCAGCAGCGGTAGCGGGAGGAGCAATGAGCAGTTCTTC. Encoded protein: CASSGSGRSNEQFF. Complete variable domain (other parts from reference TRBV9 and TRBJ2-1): DSGVTQTPKHLITATGQRVTLRCSPRSGDLSVYWYQQSLDQGLQFLIQYYNGEERAKGNILERFSAQQFPDLHSELNLSSLELGDSALYFCASSGSGRSNEQFFGPGTRLTVL.

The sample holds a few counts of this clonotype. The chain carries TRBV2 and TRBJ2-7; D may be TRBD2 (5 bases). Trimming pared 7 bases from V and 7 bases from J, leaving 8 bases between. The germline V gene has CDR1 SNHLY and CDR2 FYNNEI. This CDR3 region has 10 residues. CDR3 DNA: TGTGCCAGCACGCGGGTGGAGCAGTACTTC. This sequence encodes CASTRVEQYF.

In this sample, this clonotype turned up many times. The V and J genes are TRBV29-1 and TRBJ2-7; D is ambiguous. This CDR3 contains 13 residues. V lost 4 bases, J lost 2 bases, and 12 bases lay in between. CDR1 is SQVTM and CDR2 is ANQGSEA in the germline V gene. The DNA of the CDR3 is TGCAGCGTTGTTGGGCAGTTAGCCTACGAGCAGTACTTC. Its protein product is CSVVGQLAYEQYF.

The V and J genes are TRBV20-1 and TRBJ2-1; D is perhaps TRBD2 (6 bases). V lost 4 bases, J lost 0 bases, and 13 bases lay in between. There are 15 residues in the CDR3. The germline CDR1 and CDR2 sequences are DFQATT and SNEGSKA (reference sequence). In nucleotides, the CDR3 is TGCAGTGCTAAACAAGCGGGCGTCTCCTACAATGAGCAGTTCTTC. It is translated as CSAKQAGVSYNEQFF.

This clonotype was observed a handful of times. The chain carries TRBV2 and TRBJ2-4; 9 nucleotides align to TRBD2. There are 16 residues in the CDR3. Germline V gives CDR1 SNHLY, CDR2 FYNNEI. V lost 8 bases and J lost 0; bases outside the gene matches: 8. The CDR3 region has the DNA TGTGCCAGCGCGGCTAGCGGGACGCTAGCCAAAAACATTCAGTACTTC. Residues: CASAASGTLAKNIQYF.

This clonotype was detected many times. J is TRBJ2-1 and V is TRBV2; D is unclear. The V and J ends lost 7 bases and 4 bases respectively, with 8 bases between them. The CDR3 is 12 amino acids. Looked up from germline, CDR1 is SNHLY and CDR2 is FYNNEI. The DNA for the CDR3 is TGTGCCAGCAAAGGCGGATACAATGAGCAGTTCTTC. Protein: CASKGGYNEQFF.

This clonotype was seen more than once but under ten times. The CDR3 DNA sequence: TGCGCCAGCAGCCGGCCCCCAGTCGCCTACGAGCAGTACTTC. It yields the protein CASSRPPVAYEQYF. This chain joins TRBV5-1 and TRBJ2-7; D is undetermined. The germline V and J ends were trimmed by 4 bases and 2 bases, with 13 bases remaining between them. This CDR3 is built from 14 residues. CDR1 and CDR2 (germline): SGHRS, YFSETQ.

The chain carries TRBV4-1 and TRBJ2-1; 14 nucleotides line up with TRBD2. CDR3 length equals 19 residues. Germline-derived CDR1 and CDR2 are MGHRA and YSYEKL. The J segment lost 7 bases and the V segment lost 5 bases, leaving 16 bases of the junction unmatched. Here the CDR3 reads CASSAPGLAGEYTGNEQFF. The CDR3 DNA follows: TGCGCCAGCAGCGCCCCGGGACTAGCGGGAGAATACACAGGGAATGAGCAGTTCTTC.

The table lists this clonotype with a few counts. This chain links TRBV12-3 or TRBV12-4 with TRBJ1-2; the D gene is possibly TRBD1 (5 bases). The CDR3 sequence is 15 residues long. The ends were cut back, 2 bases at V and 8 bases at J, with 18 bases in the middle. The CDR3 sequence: CASSLSRAVGAGYTF. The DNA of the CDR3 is TGTGCCAGCAGTTTAAGCCGCGCGGTAGGGGCCGGCTACACCTTC.

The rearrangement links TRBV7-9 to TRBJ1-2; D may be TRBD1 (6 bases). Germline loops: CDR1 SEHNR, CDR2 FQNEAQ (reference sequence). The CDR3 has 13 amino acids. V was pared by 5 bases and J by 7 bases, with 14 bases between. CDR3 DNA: TGTGCCAGCAGCCCGACAGGAGGAGGTGGCTACACCTTC. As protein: CASSPTGGGGYTF.

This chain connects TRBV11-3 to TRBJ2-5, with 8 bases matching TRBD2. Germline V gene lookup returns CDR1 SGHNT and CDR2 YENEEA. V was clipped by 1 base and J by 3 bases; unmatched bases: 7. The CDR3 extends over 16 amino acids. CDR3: CASSLGEWRGEETQYF. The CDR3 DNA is TGTGCCAGCAGCTTAGGGGAGTGGCGGGGGGAAGAGACCCAGTACTTC.

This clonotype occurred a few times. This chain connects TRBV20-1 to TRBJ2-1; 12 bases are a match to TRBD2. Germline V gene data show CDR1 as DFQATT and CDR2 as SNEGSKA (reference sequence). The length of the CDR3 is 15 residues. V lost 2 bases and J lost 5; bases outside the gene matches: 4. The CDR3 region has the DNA TGCAGTGCTAGATCCTGGACTAGCGGGAACAATGAGCAGTTCTTC. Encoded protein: CSARSWTSGNNEQFF.

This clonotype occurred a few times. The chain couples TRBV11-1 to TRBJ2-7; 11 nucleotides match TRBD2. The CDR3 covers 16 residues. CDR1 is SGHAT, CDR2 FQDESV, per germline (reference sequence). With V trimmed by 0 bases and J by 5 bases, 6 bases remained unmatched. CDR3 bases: TGTGCCAGCAGCTTAGCGACCCTAGCGGGAGGAAACGAGCAGTACTTC. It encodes CASSLATLAGGNEQYF.

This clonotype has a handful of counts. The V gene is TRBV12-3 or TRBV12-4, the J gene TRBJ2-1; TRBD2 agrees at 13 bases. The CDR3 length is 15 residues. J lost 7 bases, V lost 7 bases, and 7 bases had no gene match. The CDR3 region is CASINGLAGDNEQFF. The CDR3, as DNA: TGTGCCAGCATCAACGGACTAGCGGGAGATAATGAGCAGTTCTTC.

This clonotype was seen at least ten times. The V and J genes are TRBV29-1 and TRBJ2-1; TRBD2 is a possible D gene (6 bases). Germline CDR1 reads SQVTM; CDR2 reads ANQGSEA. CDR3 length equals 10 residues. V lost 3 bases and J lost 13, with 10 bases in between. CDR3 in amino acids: CSVEGGLQFF. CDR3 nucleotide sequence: TGCAGCGTTGAGGGAGGCCTTCAGTTCTTC.

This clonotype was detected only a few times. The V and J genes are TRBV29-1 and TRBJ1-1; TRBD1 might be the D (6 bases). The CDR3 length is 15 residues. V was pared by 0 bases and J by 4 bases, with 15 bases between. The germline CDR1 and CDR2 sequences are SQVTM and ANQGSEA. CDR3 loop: CSVEDEGGGGTEAFF. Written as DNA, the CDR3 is TGCAGCGTTGAAGATGAAGGAGGAGGGGGCACTGAAGCTTTCTTT.

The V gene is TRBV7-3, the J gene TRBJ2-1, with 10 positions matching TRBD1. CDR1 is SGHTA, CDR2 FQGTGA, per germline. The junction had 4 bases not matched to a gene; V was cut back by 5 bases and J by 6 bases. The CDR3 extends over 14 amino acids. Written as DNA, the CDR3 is TGTGCCAGCAGCCCGGGGACAGGGGCCAATGAGCAGTTCTTC. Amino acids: CASSPGTGANEQFF.

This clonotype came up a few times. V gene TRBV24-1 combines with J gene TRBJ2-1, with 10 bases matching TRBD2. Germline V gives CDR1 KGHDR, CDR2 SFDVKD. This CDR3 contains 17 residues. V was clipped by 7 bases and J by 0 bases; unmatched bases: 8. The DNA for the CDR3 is TGTGCCACCAGCGCCCTCGGACTAGCGGACTCCTACAATGAGCAGTTCTTC. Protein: CATSALGLADSYNEQFF.

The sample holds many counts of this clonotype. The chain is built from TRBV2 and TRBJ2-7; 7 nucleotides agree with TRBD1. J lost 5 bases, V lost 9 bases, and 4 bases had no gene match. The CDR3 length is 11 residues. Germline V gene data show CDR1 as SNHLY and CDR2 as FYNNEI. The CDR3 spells CASSTGNEQYF. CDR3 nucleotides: TGTGCCAGTTCGACAGGGAACGAGCAGTACTTC.

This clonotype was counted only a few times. The CDR3 region is CAIGPQRTAIGTDTQYF. The CDR3 DNA follows: TGTGCCATCGGACCACAACGGACGGCTATAGGCACAGATACGCAGTATTTT. V gene TRBV10-3 combines with J gene TRBJ2-3; D remains ambiguous. The V end was cut by 8 bases, the J end by 1 base, with 22 bases between. This CDR3 comprises 17 residues. Germline loops: CDR1 ENHRY, CDR2 SYGVKD.

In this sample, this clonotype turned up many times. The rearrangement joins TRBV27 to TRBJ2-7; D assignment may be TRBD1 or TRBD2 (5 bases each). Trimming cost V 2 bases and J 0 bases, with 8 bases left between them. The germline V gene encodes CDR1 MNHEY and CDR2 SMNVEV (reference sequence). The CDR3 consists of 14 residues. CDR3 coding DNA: TGTGCCAGCAGTTTAAGGGACCCCTCCTACGAGCAGTACTTC. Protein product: CASSLRDPSYEQYF.

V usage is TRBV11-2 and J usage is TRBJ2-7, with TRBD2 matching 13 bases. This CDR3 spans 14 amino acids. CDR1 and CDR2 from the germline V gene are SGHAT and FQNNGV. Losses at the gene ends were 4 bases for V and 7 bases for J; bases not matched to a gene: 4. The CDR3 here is CASSWTSGSKEQYF. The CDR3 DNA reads TGTGCCAGCAGCTGGACTAGCGGGAGTAAGGAGCAGTACTTC.

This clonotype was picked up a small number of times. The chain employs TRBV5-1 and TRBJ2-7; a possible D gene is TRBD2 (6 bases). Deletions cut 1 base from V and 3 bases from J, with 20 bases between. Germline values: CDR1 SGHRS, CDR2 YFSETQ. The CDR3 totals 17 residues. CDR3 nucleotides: TGCGCCAGCAGCTTGACGCCGGGGGACGGTGTTTTCTACGAGCAGTACTTC. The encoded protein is CASSLTPGDGVFYEQYF.

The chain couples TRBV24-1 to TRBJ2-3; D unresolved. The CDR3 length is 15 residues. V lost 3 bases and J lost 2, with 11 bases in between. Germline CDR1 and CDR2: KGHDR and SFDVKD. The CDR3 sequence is CATSDRQLLTDTQYF. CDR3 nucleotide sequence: TGTGCCACCAGTGATCGGCAGCTCCTCACAGATACGCAGTATTTT.

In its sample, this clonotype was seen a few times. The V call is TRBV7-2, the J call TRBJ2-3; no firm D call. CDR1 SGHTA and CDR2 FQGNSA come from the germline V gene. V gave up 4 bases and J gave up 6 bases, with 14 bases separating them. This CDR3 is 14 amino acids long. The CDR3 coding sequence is TGTGCCAGCAGCTCTTCTGGACCTTCGGATACGCAGTATTTT. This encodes CASSSSGPSDTQYF.

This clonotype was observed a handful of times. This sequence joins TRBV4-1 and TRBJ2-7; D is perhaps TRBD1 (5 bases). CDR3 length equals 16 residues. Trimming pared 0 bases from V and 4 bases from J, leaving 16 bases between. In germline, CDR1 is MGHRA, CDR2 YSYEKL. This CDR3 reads CASSQERARVGYEQYF. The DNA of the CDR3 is TGCGCCAGCAGCCAAGAACGGGCCAGGGTCGGTTACGAGCAGTACTTC.